A single sample is the source of the 25 T cell receptor beta chains below, sequenced in a study of OX40 agonist ivuxolimab in advanced cancers. Profiling relied on immunoSEQ multiplex PCR, and the TCRdb table lists in-frame clones only, not all of them. The profile shows tens of thousands of clones, 90% to 95% of them singletons. Sequenced material: CD4+ or CD8+ T cells sorted from blood, taken in a trial of the OX40 agonist ivuxolimab. The receptor set was obtained from an adult with an advanced solid tumor such as melanoma, head and neck, liver or kidney cancer.

V gene TRBV7-9 combines with J gene TRBJ2-1, with unresolved D. There are 12 residues in the CDR3. Trimming took off 1 base at V and 8 bases at J, with 6 bases between the two ends. The V gene's germline CDR1 is SEHNR and CDR2 FQNEAQ (reference sequence). CDR3 bases: TGTGCCAGCAGCTTAGAACAGCATGAGCAGTTCTTC. Translated: CASSLEQHEQFF.

V usage is TRBV4-2 and J usage is TRBJ2-2; no firm D call. V gave up 0 bases and J gave up 7 bases, with 3 bases separating them. The CDR3 runs 12 residues. CDR1 is LGHNA and CDR2 is YNFKEQ in the germline V gene. CDR3 region: CASSQELGELFF. The CDR3 DNA sequence: TGTGCCAGCAGCCAAGAGCTCGGGGAGCTGTTTTTT.

This clone appeared once. The V gene is TRBV23-1, the J gene TRBJ2-7, with unresolved D. TRBV23-1 is annotated as an ORF whose role is uncertain. V shed 2 bases and J shed 0 bases, with 11 bases lying between them. CDR3 size: 15 residues. CDR3 DNA: TGCGCCAGCAGTCAAAGGCGTAGGATCTCCTACGAGCAGTACGTC. Amino acid sequence: CASSQRRRISYEQYV.

The rearrangement links TRBV5-1 to TRBJ2-3; D is ambiguous. The V and J ends lost 1 base and 3 bases respectively, with 12 bases between them. The CDR3 runs to 15 residues. Germline V CDR1 and CDR2: SGHRS, YFSETQ. The CDR3: CASSLLSPDTDTQYF. The CDR3 nucleotides read TGCGCCAGCAGCTTGCTTTCTCCGGATACAGATACGCAGTATTTT.

The V gene is TRBV7-3, the J gene TRBJ2-4, with D perhaps matching TRBD2 (5 bases). Germline V lookup: CDR1 SGHTA, CDR2 FQGTGA. V was pared by 3 bases and J by 6 bases, with 9 bases between. This CDR3 is built from 13 residues. CDR3 nucleotides: TGTGCCAGCAGCTTCCCGGGGTCAAACATTCAGTACTTC. It codes for CASSFPGSNIQYF.

This chain joins TRBV4-1 and TRBJ2-3; 11 bases align to TRBD2. The germline V gene has CDR1 MGHRA and CDR2 YSYEKL. Unmatched junction bases numbered 1, after V lost 1 base and J lost 1 base. CDR3 length: 16 amino acids. CDR3 sequence: CASSQVSGGGTDTQYF. Written as DNA, the CDR3 is TGCGCCAGCAGCCAAGTTAGCGGGGGGGGCACAGATACGCAGTATTTT.

The chain joins TRBV6-6 to TRBJ2-7, with 7 positions matching TRBD2. The V and J ends lost 6 bases and 2 bases, in that order; junction bases with no gene match: 7. This CDR3 has 14 amino acids. Germline-derived CDR1 and CDR2 are MNHNY and SVGAGI (reference sequence). The CDR3 loop reads CASSWEGPTYEQYV. CDR3 coding DNA: TGTGCCAGCAGCTGGGAGGGCCCGACCTACGAGCAGTACGTC.

The genes are TRBV4-2 and TRBJ2-1; D is possibly TRBD2 (6 bases). Between the trimmed V and J ends, which lost 0 bases and 7 bases, there was a span of 16 bases. CDR3 length: 16 residues. Germline lookup yields CDR1 LGHNA and CDR2 YNFKEQ. As DNA, the CDR3 is TGTGCCAGCAGCCAAGATGGGGACTCACTGAATAATGAGCAGTTCTTC. Its translation is CASSQDGDSLNNEQFF.

V usage is TRBV2 and J usage is TRBJ2-7; TRBD2 aligns across 8 bases. Unmatched junction bases numbered 6, after V lost 5 bases and J lost 0 bases. The germline CDR1 and CDR2 sequences are SNHLY and FYNNEI. The CDR3 loop spans 15 amino acids. The DNA of the CDR3 is TGTGCCAGCAGTTATGAGCGGGGGAGCTCCTACGAGCAGTACGTC. Amino acids: CASSYERGSSYEQYV.

V and J are TRBV28 and TRBJ2-6; D is uncertain. Trimming stripped 6 bases from V and 3 bases from J, with 12 bases between. The germline CDR1 and CDR2 sequences are MDHEN and SYDVKM. This CDR3 spans 15 amino acids. The CDR3 loop reads CASSLVRIGANVLTF. In DNA, the CDR3 is TGTGCCAGCAGCTTGGTGAGGATTGGGGCCAACGTCCTGACTTTC. Combining the CDR3 with reference TRBV28 and TRBJ2-6 gives the whole variable domain DVKVTQSSRYLVKRTGEKVFLECVQDMDHENMFWYRQDPGLGLRLIYFSYDVKMKEKGDIPEGYSVSREKKERFSLILESASTNQTSMYLCASSLVRIGANVLTFGAGSRLTVL.

The V and J genes are TRBV9 and TRBJ2-2; D remains unclear. The CDR3 totals 13 residues. CDR1 SGDLS and CDR2 YYNGEE come from the germline V gene. Trimming removed 3 bases at V and 7 bases at J, with 10 bases between. CDR3 sequence (DNA): TGTGCCAGCAGCGCGGCCCTGAGCGGGGAGCTGTTTTTT. Its protein is CASSAALSGELFF.

This chain links TRBV11-2 with TRBJ2-1; TRBD2 agrees at 9 bases. With 3 bases clipped from V and 4 bases from J, the junction kept 7 bases outside the gene matches. Germline V CDR1 and CDR2: SGHAT, FQNNGV. This CDR3 comprises 16 residues. CDR3 residues: CASSFYSGGSYNEQFF. The CDR3 region has the DNA TGTGCCAGCAGCTTTTATAGCGGGGGCTCTTACAATGAGCAGTTCTTC.

This chain joins TRBV2 and TRBJ2-3, with D unresolved. The V end was cut by 1 base, the J end by 5 bases, with 10 bases between. Germline CDR1 reads SNHLY; CDR2 reads FYNNEI. The CDR3 is made up of 14 amino acids. The CDR3 sequence: CASSEGWRIDTQYF. Here the CDR3 DNA reads TGTGCCAGCAGTGAAGGGTGGCGAATAGATACGCAGTATTTT.

The J gene is TRBJ1-6, the V gene TRBV2, with TRBD1 matching over 7 bases. Germline-derived CDR1 and CDR2 are SNHLY and FYNNEI. The length of the CDR3 is 15 residues. Trimming at V came to 9 bases and at J to 7 bases, leaving 12 bases not matched to a gene. The CDR3 region has the DNA TGTGCCAGTCTACCCCTGGGACAGCCCAATTCACCCCTCCACTTT. This codes for CASLPLGQPNSPLHF.

The chain has TRBV29-1 and TRBJ2-7; D remains unclear. Germline CDR1 and CDR2: SQVTM and ANQGSEA. This CDR3 has 11 residues. The V and J ends lost 6 bases and 4 bases respectively, with 10 bases between them. The CDR3 loop reads CSVTLGYEQYV. CDR3 DNA sequence: TGCAGCGTCACCCTTGGATACGAGCAGTACGTC.

The V call is TRBV4-1, the J call TRBJ2-2, with D perhaps TRBD1 (5 bases). V dropped 3 bases and J dropped 1 base, with 12 bases sitting between them. Germline V gene sequence: CDR1 MGHRA, CDR2 YSYEKL. The CDR3 loop spans 16 amino acids. CDR3 bases: TGCGCCAGCAGCCACAATATCGGACAGAACACCGGGGAGCTGTTTTTT. Translated, it gives CASSHNIGQNTGELFF.

This clone was counted a few times. This rearrangement joins TRBV4-1 to TRBJ2-3, with D possibly being TRBD2 (5 bases). V lost 4 bases and J 5 bases, leaving 13 bases between the germline ends. Germline V gene data show CDR1 as MGHRA and CDR2 as YSYEKL. This CDR3 spans 14 amino acids. The CDR3 bases are TGCGCCAGCAGCCCCCGGAGGAAAGGAGATACGCAGTATTTT. Its protein is CASSPRRKGDTQYF.

The genes are TRBV5-1 and TRBJ2-7; 8 nucleotides match TRBD1. CDR1 is SGHRS, CDR2 YFSETQ, per germline. Trimming removed 2 bases from V and 1 base from J; junction bases left unmatched: 11. This CDR3 contains 17 residues. CDR3 loop: CASSFSIYRTGSYEQYF. The CDR3 bases are TGCGCCAGCAGCTTTAGTATCTACAGGACAGGGTCCTACGAGCAGTACTTC.

The chain combines TRBV2 with TRBJ2-5; the D is unclear. This CDR3 is 17 amino acids long. V was pared by 7 bases and J by 7 bases, with 28 bases between. Germline V gene lookup returns CDR1 SNHLY and CDR2 FYNNEI. Here the CDR3 DNA reads TGTGCCAGCACCGAAGGCGCCCCCTTTACCCGGCTGGGGACCCAGTACTTC. It encodes CASTEGAPFTRLGTQYF.

The genes are TRBV19 and TRBJ1-1; D gene unclear. V lost 6 bases, J lost 0 bases, and 8 bases lay in between. This CDR3 contains 13 residues. CDR1 is LNHDA, CDR2 SQIVND, per germline (reference sequence). Written as DNA, the CDR3 is TGTGCCAGTAGCGAGTCGATGAACACTGAAGCTTTCTTT. The encoded protein is CASSESMNTEAFF.

This clone ranks as medium-sized. The chain combines TRBV2 with TRBJ1-5; D is uncertain. The germline V and J ends were trimmed by 2 bases and 7 bases, with 6 bases remaining between them. The CDR3 is 12 residues long. The V gene's germline CDR1 is SNHLY and CDR2 FYNNEI. CDR3 residues: CASSELLQPQHF. The CDR3 coding sequence is TGTGCCAGCAGTGAACTTCTCCAGCCCCAGCATTTT.

CDR3 sequence (DNA): TGTGCCAGCAGCTTATGGGACAGGGAGCAAGAGACCCAGTACTTC. Its protein product is CASSLWDREQETQYF. The V and J genes are TRBV7-8 and TRBJ2-5; 9 bases line up with TRBD1. With 2 bases clipped from V and 2 bases from J, the junction kept 3 bases outside the gene matches. The CDR3 extends over 15 amino acids. From germline, CDR1 is SGHVS and CDR2 FQNEAQ.

This clone showed up just once. The V and J genes are TRBV10-3 and TRBJ2-3; TRBD2 aligns across 11 bases. Trimming took 3 bases from V and 4 from J; bases not matched to a gene: 9. CDR3 length: 17 residues. Per germline, CDR1 ENHRY and CDR2 SYGVKD. The CDR3 nucleotides read TGTGCCATCAGTGACTTTCCTAGCGGGAGGCTTTCAGATACGCAGTATTTT. The encoded protein is CAISDFPSGRLSDTQYF.

This clone occurred once. The J gene is TRBJ2-7, the V gene TRBV4-3, with D tentatively TRBD1 (6 bases). From germline, CDR1 is LGHNA and CDR2 YSLEER. This CDR3 has 13 residues. V was trimmed by 3 bases and J by 3 bases, leaving 9 bases between them. CDR3 nucleotide sequence: TGCGCCAGCAGCCAGGGGGCCCTCTACGAGCAGTACTTC. It is translated as CASSQGALYEQYF.

The chain carries TRBV27 and TRBJ1-1, with 7 bases matching TRBD1. Germline CDR1 MNHEY, CDR2 SMNVEV (reference sequence). The length of the CDR3 is 13 residues. The V and J ends lost 7 bases and 5 bases, in that order; junction bases with no gene match: 7. The CDR3, as DNA: TGTGCCAGCACTAAGACAGGGTGGACTGAAGCTTTCTTT. This sequence encodes CASTKTGWTEAFF.